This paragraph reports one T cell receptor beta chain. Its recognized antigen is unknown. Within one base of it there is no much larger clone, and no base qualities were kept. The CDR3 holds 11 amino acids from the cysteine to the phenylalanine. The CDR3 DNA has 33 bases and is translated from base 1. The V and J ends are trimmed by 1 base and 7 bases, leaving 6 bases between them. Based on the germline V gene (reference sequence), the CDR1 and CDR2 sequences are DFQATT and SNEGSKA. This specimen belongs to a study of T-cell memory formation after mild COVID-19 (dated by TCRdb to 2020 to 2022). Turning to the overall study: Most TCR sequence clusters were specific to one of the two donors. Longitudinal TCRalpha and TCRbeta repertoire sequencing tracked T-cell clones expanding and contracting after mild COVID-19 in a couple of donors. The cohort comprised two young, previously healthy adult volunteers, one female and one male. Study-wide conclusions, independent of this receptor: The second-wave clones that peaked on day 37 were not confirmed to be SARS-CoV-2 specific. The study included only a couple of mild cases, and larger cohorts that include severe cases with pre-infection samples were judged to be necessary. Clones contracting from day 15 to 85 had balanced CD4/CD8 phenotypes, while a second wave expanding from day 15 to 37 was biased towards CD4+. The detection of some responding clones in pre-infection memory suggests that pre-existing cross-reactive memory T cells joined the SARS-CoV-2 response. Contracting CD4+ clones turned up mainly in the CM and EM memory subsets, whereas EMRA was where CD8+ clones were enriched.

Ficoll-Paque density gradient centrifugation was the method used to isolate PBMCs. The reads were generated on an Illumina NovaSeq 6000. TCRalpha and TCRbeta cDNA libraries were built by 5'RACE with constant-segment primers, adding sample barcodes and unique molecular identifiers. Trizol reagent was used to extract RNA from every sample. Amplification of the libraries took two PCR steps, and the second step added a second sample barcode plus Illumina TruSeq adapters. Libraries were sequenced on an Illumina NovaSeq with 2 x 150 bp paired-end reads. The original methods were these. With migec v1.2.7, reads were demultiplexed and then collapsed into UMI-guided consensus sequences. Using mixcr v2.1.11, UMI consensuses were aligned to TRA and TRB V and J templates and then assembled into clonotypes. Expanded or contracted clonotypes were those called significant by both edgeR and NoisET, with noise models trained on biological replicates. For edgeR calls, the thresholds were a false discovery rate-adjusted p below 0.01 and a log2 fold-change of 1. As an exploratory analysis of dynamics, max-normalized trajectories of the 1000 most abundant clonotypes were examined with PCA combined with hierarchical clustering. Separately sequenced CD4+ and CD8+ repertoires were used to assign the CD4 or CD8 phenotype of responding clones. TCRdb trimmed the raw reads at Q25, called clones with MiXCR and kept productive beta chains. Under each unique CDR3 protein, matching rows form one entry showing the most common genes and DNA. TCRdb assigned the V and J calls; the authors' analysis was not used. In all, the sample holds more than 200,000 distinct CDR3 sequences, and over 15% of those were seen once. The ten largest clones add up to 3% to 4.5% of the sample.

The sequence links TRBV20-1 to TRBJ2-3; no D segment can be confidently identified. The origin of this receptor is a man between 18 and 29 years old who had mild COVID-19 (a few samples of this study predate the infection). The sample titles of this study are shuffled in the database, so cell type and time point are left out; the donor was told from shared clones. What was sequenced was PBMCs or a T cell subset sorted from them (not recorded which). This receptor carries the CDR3 CSARVDYTQYF. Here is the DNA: TGCAGTGCTAGAGTGGATTATACGCAGTATTTT.